The 23 T cell receptor beta chains below come from one sample, sequenced in a study of T-cell reconstitution after alpha-beta-depleted transplantation in children. TCRbeta library construction was performed incorporating unique molecular identifiers. TCRdb ran MiXCR on the PCR reads and lists one entry per CDR3 protein. The sample yields around 670,000 distinct CDR3 sequences, about 12% seen once. This specimen was PBMCs, taken before TCRalphabeta/CD19-depleted stem cell transplant. All receptors derive from a girl aged 2 to 9 with congenital amegakaryocytic thrombocytopenia, due to receive a stem cell transplant.

About this clonotype itself: Just one base apart from a much larger clone, this may be a read error. In DNA, the CDR3 is TGCGCCAGCAGTGTACTAGCCGCATATACGCAGTATTTT. It is translated as CASSVLAAYTQYF. The J gene is TRBJ2-3, the V gene TRBV5-1; D perhaps matches TRBD2 (6 bases). Trimming pared 5 bases from V and 7 bases from J, leaving 14 bases between. CDR1 SGHRS and CDR2 YFSETQ come from the germline V gene. The CDR3 length is 13 residues.

The J gene is TRBJ2-2, the V gene TRBV11-2; D not certain. This CDR3 is built from 18 residues. Trimming shortened V by 2 bases and J by 2 bases, and 18 bases separated the two germline ends. Per the germline V gene, CDR1 is SGHAT and CDR2 is FQNNGV. CDR3: CASSLFPSLSGNTGELFF. CDR3 nucleotide sequence: TGTGCCAGCAGCTTATTCCCTTCGTTATCCGGTAACACCGGGGAGCTGTTTTTT.

This chain connects TRBV20-1 to TRBJ2-2, with D possibly TRBD1 on 5 matching bases. Trimming stripped 6 bases from V and 3 bases from J, with 14 bases between. The CDR3 is made up of 14 amino acids. Germline lookup yields CDR1 DFQATT and CDR2 SNEGSKA (reference sequence). The CDR3 region has the DNA TGCAGTGCCCATCCCGACAGCTACACCGGGGAGCTGTTTTTT. Amino acid sequence: CSAHPDSYTGELFF.

The CDR3, as DNA: TGTGCCATCAGTGAGTCGGGGGTACTATTACCAGATACGCAGTATTTT. Translated: CAISESGVLLPDTQYF. The rearrangement joins TRBV10-3 to TRBJ2-3; D tentatively reads TRBD1 or TRBD2 (5 bases each). V was clipped by 0 bases and J by 4 bases, with 14 bases between them. The germline V gene has CDR1 ENHRY and CDR2 SYGVKD. This CDR3 is built from 16 residues.

The sample holds many counts of this clonotype. The chain joins TRBV5-1 to TRBJ2-3; D gene ambiguous. The germline V gene encodes CDR1 SGHRS and CDR2 YFSETQ. Trimming left V 3 bases short and J 0 bases short, with 8 bases between. The CDR3 is made up of 14 amino acids. This chain's CDR3 is CASSSVGSTDTQYF. CDR3 DNA sequence: TGCGCCAGCAGCTCGGTGGGTAGCACAGATACGCAGTATTTT.

This clonotype came up many times. The genes are TRBV4-2 and TRBJ2-1; 12 bases agree with TRBD1. CDR3 size: 13 residues. The J segment lost 14 bases and the V segment lost 4 bases, leaving 6 bases of the junction unmatched. Germline lookup yields CDR1 LGHNA and CDR2 YNFKEQ. The CDR3 bases are TGTGCCAGCAGCCTGGGACAGGGGGCTGTAGAGTTCTTC. The encoded protein is CASSLGQGAVEFF.

Only a few counts were recorded for this clonotype. The genes are TRBV20-1 and TRBJ2-2; D tentatively reads TRBD1 or TRBD2 (5 bases each). CDR1 is DFQATT and CDR2 is SNEGSKA in the germline V gene (reference sequence). This CDR3 contains 14 residues. Deletions cut 3 bases from V and 8 bases from J, with 16 bases between. The CDR3 loop reads CSARGEIAGGELFF. The CDR3 nucleotides are TGCAGTGCTAGGGGGGAGATTGCAGGGGGGGAGCTGTTTTTT.

This clonotype was counted ten times or more. The chain employs TRBV29-1 and TRBJ2-7, with TRBD1 matching 7 bases. V was clipped by 6 bases and J by 3 bases; unmatched bases: 2. The CDR3 totals 11 residues. Germline CDR1 SQVTM, CDR2 ANQGSEA. The CDR3 DNA follows: TGCAGCGTAGGACAGGACTACGAGCAGTACTTC. Residues: CSVGQDYEQYF.

The chain links TRBV7-8 to TRBJ1-6; D is uncertain. The CDR3 has 15 residues. CDR1 SGHVS and CDR2 FQNEAQ come from the germline V gene. V lost 3 bases and J 10 bases, leaving 16 bases between the germline ends. CDR3: CASSFALLDGSPLHF. Here the CDR3 DNA reads TGTGCCAGCAGCTTTGCATTGTTAGATGGGTCACCCCTCCACTTT.

The DNA for the CDR3 is TGCAGTGCTAAGGATGGACTAGCGGGAAATCGGCCCAGGCAGACCCAGTACTTC. This sequence encodes CSAKDGLAGNRPRQTQYF. The chain recombines TRBV20-1 with TRBJ2-5; 12 nucleotides line up with TRBD2. The junction had 18 bases not matched to a gene; V was cut back by 4 bases and J by 6 bases. Germline V CDR1 and CDR2: DFQATT, SNEGSKA (reference sequence). The CDR3 consists of 18 residues.

This chain joins TRBV5-1 and TRBJ2-2; no clear D gene. Trimming took 0 bases from V and 4 from J, leaving 10 bases between them. Germline V gene data show CDR1 as SGHRS and CDR2 as YFSETQ. The CDR3 has 15 amino acids. CDR3 sequence (DNA): TGCGCCAGCAGCTTGGTTGGGTATGGCACCGGGGAGCTGTTTTTT. It is translated as CASSLVGYGTGELFF. Full variable domain (rest looked up from reference TRBV5-1 and TRBJ2-2): KAGVTQTPRYLIKTRGQQVTLSCSPISGHRSVSWYQQTPGQGLQFLFEYFSETQRNKGNFPGRFSGRQFSNSRSEMNVSTLELGDSALYLCASSLVGYGTGELFFGEGSRLTVL.

The table lists this clonotype with a few counts. The chain joins TRBV4-1 to TRBJ2-7; D gene unclear. Germline V gene sequence: CDR1 MGHRA, CDR2 YSYEKL. The CDR3 consists of 15 residues. V was cut by 1 base and J by 4 bases, with 14 bases left in between. The CDR3 region is CASSQGQWPGYEQYF. The CDR3 nucleotides are TGCGCCAGCAGCCAAGGGCAGTGGCCGGGTTACGAGCAGTACTTC.

This clonotype was found many times. This chain links TRBV7-9 with TRBJ1-4; D uncertain. The V gene's germline CDR1 is SEHNR and CDR2 FQNEAQ (reference sequence). The ends were cut back, 3 bases at V and 8 bases at J, with 16 bases in the middle. The CDR3 has 15 amino acids. Here the CDR3 reads CASSLSRTPDEKLFF. The CDR3 nucleotides are TGTGCCAGCAGCTTGAGTCGCACTCCGGACGAAAAACTGTTTTTT.

This clonotype was seen a handful of times. The chain links TRBV20-1 to TRBJ2-4, with D possibly matching TRBD1 (5 bases). The germline V and J ends were trimmed by 0 bases and 7 bases, with 28 bases remaining between them. This CDR3 comprises 19 residues. The germline V gene encodes CDR1 DFQATT and CDR2 SNEGSKA (reference sequence). CDR3 in DNA: TGCAGTGCTAGAGATCCTGTAGGGCAGACAGACAAAACATGGAACATTCAGTACTTC. As protein: CSARDPVGQTDKTWNIQYF.

This clonotype was counted at least ten times. The gene calls are TRBV7-2 and TRBJ1-5; D may be TRBD1 (5 bases). The CDR3 has 15 amino acids. CDR1 and CDR2 (germline): SGHTA, FQGNSA. V lost 4 bases and J lost 5, with 15 bases in between. CDR3 DNA sequence: TGTGCCAGCAGCTCAAGGGCCTTACAGGATCAGCCCCAGCATTTT. It translates to CASSSRALQDQPQHF. The whole variable domain, filled in from reference TRBV7-2 and TRBJ1-5, reads GAGVSQSPSNKVTEKGKDVELRCDPISGHTALYWYRQSLGQGLEFLIYFQGNSAPDKSGLPSDRFSAERTGGSVSTLTIQRTQQEDSAVYLCASSSRALQDQPQHFGDGTRLSIL.

The table lists this clonotype with many counts. This chain joins TRBV7-2 and TRBJ2-4; D tentatively reads TRBD1 or TRBD2 (5 bases each). V was cut by 1 base and J by 1 base, with 11 bases left in between. Germline assignment: CDR1 SGHTA and CDR2 FQGNSA. This CDR3 has 16 residues. The CDR3 sequence: CASSLVGTRAKNIQYF. The CDR3 DNA is TGTGCCAGCAGCTTAGTAGGGACGAGGGCCAAAAACATTCAGTACTTC. Combining the CDR3 with reference TRBV7-2 and TRBJ2-4 gives the whole variable domain GAGVSQSPSNKVTEKGKDVELRCDPISGHTALYWYRQSLGQGLEFLIYFQGNSAPDKSGLPSDRFSAERTGGSVSTLTIQRTQQEDSAVYLCASSLVGTRAKNIQYFGAGTRLSVL.

The V call is TRBV11-2, the J call TRBJ2-3, with D possibly being TRBD2 (6 bases). Trimming removed 6 bases at V and 2 bases at J, with 24 bases between. The CDR3 runs to 18 residues. CDR1 and CDR2 from the germline V gene are SGHAT and FQNNGV. CDR3: CASSPPRGGPQHTDTQYF. The CDR3 DNA is TGTGCCAGCAGTCCCCCCCGAGGAGGGCCCCAACACACAGATACGCAGTATTTT.

This clonotype was recorded at least ten times. The CDR3, as DNA: TGTGCCATCACTGACAGCTCCTACAATGAGCAGTTCTTC. Residues: CAITDSSYNEQFF. This chain links TRBV10-3 with TRBJ2-1; D may be TRBD1 (5 bases). This CDR3 contains 13 residues. The ends were cut back, 7 bases at V and 0 bases at J, with 7 bases in the middle. CDR1 and CDR2 from the germline V gene are ENHRY and SYGVKD.

This clonotype was counted only a few times. The V and J genes are TRBV20-1 and TRBJ2-3; D gene uncertain. Trimming took 4 bases from V and 2 from J, leaving 7 bases between them. The CDR3 is made up of 12 amino acids. Germline V gene sequence: CDR1 DFQATT, CDR2 SNEGSKA (reference sequence). Written as DNA, the CDR3 is TGCAGTGCTACTGGGCCCACAGATACGCAGTATTTT. Translated, it gives CSATGPTDTQYF.

This clonotype has a count of ten or more. The J gene is TRBJ2-1, the V gene TRBV29-1; 8 positions agree with TRBD1. J gave up 9 bases and V 5 bases, and 9 bases lay outside the gene matches. The germline gives CDR1 SQVTM, CDR2 ANQGSEA. There are 13 residues in the CDR3. CDR3 protein: CSVRPDRASEQFF. The CDR3 coding sequence is TGCAGCGTTCGTCCGGACAGGGCGAGTGAGCAGTTCTTC.

There are many counts of this clonotype. The DNA of the CDR3 is TGTGCCAGCAGCTTAGTTCGAGCGGGAGCAGGAGAGACCCAGTACTTC. This encodes CASSLVRAGAGETQYF. The chain uses TRBV7-9 and TRBJ2-5; 8 bases fit TRBD2. J lost 4 bases, V lost 1 base, and 8 bases had no gene match. The CDR3 has 16 residues. Germline V gives CDR1 SEHNR, CDR2 FQNEAQ (reference sequence).

This clonotype came up a few times. CDR3 DNA: TGCGCCAGCAGCTTGGCCAGCACAGGGCTGCCCTACGAGCAGTACTTC. Protein sequence: CASSLASTGLPYEQYF. The chain uses TRBV5-1 and TRBJ2-7; D may be TRBD1 (6 bases). V gave up 0 bases and J gave up 2 bases, with 15 bases separating them. The CDR3 has 16 residues. Germline loops: CDR1 SGHRS, CDR2 YFSETQ.

This clonotype came up a few times. The chain employs TRBV18 and TRBJ2-1, with 14 bases that match TRBD2. Germline assignment: CDR1 KGHSH and CDR2 LQKENI. With 3 bases clipped from V and 6 bases from J, the junction kept 7 bases outside the gene matches. This CDR3 is 17 amino acids long. This CDR3 reads CASSPGTSGRTLNEQFF. The CDR3 DNA sequence: TGTGCCAGCTCACCCGGGACTAGCGGGAGAACCCTCAATGAGCAGTTCTTC.